The 5 T cell receptor beta chains in this list originate from one sample, sequenced in a study of control samples from healthy donors and cancer patients. This table comes from immunoSEQ multiplex PCR, and its TCRdb copy is limited to in-frame clones, with some not included. Of 150,000 or so clones listed, approximately 93% were seen once; the top ten hold almost 6%. The sample consisted of blood. The receptor set was obtained from a young man in good health.

The gene calls are TRBV2 and TRBJ1-1; 7 bases line up with TRBD1. The CDR3 sequence is 14 residues long. V was pared by 7 bases and J by 4 bases, with 9 bases of the junction left unmatched. The germline gives CDR1 SNHLY, CDR2 FYNNEI. The CDR3 DNA reads TGTGCCAGCAACCGGGACAGCGCCTCCACTGAAGCTTTCTTT. Encoded protein: CASNRDSASTEAFF.

This clone was seen once. The V and J genes are TRBV5-1 and TRBJ2-7; TRBD1 matches 11 bases. V was clipped by 3 bases and J by 3 bases; unmatched bases: 5. This CDR3 spans 15 amino acids. The germline CDR1 and CDR2 sequences are SGHRS and YFSETQ. The CDR3 sequence: CASSSPDRGHYEQYF. CDR3 nucleotide sequence: TGCGCCAGCAGCTCCCCGGACAGGGGGCACTACGAGCAGTACTTC.

The CDR3 is CASSILERNSPLHF. CDR3 nucleotide sequence: TGTGCCAGTAGTATTTTGGAACGAAATTCACCCCTCCACTTT. This rearrangement joins TRBV19 to TRBJ1-6; D unresolved. Per the germline V gene, CDR1 is LNHDA and CDR2 is SQIVND (reference sequence). The CDR3 length is 14 residues. Trimming left V 3 bases short and J 7 bases short, with 10 bases between.

This clone was seen only once. This sequence joins TRBV27 and TRBJ2-1, with D tentatively TRBD1 or TRBD2 (5 bases each). Germline V gene lookup returns CDR1 MNHEY and CDR2 SMNVEV (reference sequence). Trimming removed 8 bases at V and 6 bases at J, with 11 bases between. The CDR3 is 12 amino acids. The CDR3 DNA reads TGTGCCAGCCTTGGGGGTCCCAATGAGCAGTTCTTC. Translation gives CASLGGPNEQFF.

The chain combines TRBV5-8 with TRBJ2-2; 8 nucleotides match TRBD1. This CDR3 is 15 amino acids long. The germline gives CDR1 SGHTS, CDR2 YDEGEE. J was trimmed by 4 bases and V by 4 bases; bases with no gene match: 6. The CDR3 protein is CASSLQGAGTGELFF. The CDR3 nucleotides are TGTGCCAGCAGCCTTCAGGGGGCAGGCACCGGGGAGCTGTTTTTT.